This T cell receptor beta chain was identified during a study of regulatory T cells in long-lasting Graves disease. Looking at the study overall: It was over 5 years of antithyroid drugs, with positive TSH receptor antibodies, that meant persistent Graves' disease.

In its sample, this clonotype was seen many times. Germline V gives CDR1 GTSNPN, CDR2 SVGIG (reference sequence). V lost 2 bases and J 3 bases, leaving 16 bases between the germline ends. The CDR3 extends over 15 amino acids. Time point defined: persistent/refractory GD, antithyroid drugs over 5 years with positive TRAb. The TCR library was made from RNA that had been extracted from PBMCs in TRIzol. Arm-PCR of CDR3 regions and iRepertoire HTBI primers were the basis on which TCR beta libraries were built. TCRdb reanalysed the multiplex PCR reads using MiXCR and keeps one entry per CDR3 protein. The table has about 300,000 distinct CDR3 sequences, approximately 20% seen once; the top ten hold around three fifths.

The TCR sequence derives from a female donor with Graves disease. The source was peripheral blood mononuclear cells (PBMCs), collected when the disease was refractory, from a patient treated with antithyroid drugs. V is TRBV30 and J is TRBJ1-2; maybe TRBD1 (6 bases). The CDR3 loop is CAWSMRDNLYYGYTF. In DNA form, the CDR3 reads TGTGCCTGGAGTATGAGGGACAACCTTTACTATGGCTACACCTTC.